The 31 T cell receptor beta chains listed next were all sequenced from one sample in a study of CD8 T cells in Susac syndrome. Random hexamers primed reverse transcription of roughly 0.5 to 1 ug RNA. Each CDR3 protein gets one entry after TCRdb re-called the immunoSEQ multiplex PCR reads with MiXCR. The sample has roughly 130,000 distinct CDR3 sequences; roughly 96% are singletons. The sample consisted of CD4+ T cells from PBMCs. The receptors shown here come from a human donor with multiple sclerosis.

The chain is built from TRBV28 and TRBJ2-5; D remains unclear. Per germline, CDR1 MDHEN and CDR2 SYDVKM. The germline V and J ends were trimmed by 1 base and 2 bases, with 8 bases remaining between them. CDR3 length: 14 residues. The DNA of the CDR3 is TGTGCCAGCAGTTTATCGAATCATCAAGAGACCCAGTACTTC. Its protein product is CASSLSNHQETQYF.

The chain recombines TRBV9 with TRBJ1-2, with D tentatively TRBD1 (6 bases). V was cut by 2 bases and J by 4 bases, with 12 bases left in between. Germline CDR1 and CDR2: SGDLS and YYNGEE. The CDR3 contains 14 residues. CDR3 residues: CASSVMTGPYGYTF. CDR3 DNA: TGTGCCAGCAGCGTCATGACAGGACCCTATGGCTACACCTTC.

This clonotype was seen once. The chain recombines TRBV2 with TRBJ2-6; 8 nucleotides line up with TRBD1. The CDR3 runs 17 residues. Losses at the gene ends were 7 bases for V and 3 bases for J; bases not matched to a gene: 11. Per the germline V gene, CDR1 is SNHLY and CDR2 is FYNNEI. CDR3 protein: CASTTGQGTYGANVLTF. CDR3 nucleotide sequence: TGTGCCAGCACGACCGGACAGGGTACTTATGGGGCCAACGTCCTGACTTTC.

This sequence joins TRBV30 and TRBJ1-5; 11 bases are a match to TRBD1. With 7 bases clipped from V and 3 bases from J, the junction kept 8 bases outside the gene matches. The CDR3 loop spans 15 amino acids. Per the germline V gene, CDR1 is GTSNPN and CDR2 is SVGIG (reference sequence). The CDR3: CAYGQGAGSNQPQHF. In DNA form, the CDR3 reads TGTGCCTATGGACAGGGGGCAGGGTCCAATCAGCCCCAGCATTTT.

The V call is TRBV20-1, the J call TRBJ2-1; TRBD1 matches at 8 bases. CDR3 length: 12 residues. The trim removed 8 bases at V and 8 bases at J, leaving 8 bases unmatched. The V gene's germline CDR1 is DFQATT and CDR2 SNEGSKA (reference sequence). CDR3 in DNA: TGCAGTAGGACAGGGAGTATTCATGAGCAGTTCTTC. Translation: CSRTGSIHEQFF.

The CDR3 DNA sequence: TGCAGTGCTAGACCAGTCCGAACTGGGAGGAACATTCAGTACTTC. It translates to CSARPVRTGRNIQYF. J is TRBJ2-4 and V is TRBV20-1; possibly TRBD2 for D (6 bases). Germline assignment: CDR1 DFQATT and CDR2 SNEGSKA (reference sequence). Trimming cost V 2 bases and J 7 bases, with 18 bases left between them. CDR3 length: 15 amino acids.

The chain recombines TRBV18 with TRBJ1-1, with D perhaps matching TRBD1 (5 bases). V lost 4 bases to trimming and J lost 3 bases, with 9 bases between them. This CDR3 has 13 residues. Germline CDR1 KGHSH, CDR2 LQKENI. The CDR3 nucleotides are TGTGCCAGCTCACGCGACAGATACACTGAAGCTTTCTTT. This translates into CASSRDRYTEAFF.

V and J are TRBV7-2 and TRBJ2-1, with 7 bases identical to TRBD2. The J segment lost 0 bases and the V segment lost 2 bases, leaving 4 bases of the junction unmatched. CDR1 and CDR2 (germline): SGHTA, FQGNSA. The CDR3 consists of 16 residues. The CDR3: CASSLMASGSYNEQFF. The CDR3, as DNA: TGTGCCAGCAGCTTAATGGCTAGCGGCTCCTACAATGAGCAGTTCTTC.

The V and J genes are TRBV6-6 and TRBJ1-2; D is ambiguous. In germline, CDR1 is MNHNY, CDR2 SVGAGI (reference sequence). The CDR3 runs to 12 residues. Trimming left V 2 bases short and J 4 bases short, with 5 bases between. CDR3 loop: CASSYRTYGYTF. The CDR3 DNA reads TGTGCCAGCAGTTACCGGACCTATGGCTACACCTTC.

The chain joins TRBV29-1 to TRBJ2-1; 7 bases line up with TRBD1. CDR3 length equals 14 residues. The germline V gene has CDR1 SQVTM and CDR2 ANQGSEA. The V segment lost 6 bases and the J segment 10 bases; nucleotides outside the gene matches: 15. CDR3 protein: CSVARQDRTLEQFF. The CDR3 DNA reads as TGCAGCGTCGCGCGTCAGGACAGGACTTTGGAGCAGTTCTTC.

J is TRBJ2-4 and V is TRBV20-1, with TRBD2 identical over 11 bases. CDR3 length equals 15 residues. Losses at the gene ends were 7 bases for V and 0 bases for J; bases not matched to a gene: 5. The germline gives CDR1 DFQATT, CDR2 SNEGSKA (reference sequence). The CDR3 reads CSELAGGLAKNIQYF. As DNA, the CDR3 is TGCAGTGAGCTAGCGGGGGGTCTAGCCAAAAACATTCAGTACTTC.

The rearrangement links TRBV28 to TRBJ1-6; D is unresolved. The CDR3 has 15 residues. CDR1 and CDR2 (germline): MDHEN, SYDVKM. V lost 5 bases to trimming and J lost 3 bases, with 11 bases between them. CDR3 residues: CASSRRQIYNSPLHF. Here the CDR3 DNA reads TGTGCCAGCAGTCGCAGGCAGATCTATAATTCACCCCTCCACTTT.

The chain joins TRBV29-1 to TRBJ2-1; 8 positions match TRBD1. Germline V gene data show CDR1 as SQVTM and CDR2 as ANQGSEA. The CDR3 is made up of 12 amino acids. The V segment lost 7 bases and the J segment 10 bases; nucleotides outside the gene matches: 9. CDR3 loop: CSGAQGQGEQFF. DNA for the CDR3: TGCAGCGGGGCCCAAGGACAGGGAGAGCAGTTCTTC.

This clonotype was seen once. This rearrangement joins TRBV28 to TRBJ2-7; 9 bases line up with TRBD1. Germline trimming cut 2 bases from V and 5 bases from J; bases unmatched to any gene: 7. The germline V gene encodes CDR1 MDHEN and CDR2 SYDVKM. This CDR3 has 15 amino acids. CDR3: CASSLLGTGRNEQYF. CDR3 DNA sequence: TGTGCCAGCAGTTTACTCGGGACAGGGAGGAACGAGCAGTACTTC.

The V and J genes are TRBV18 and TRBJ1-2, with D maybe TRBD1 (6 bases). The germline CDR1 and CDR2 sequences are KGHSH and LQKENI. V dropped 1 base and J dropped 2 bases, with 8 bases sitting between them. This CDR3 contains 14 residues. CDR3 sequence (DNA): TGTGCCAGCTCACCACAGGACAGCAACTATGGCTACACCTTC. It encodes CASSPQDSNYGYTF.

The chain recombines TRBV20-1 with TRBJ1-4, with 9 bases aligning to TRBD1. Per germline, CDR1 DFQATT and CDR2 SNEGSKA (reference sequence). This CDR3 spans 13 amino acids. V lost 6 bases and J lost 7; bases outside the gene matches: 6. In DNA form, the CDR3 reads TGCAGTGCGGCGGGACAGGGACGTGAAAAACTGTTTTTT. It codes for CSAAGQGREKLFF.

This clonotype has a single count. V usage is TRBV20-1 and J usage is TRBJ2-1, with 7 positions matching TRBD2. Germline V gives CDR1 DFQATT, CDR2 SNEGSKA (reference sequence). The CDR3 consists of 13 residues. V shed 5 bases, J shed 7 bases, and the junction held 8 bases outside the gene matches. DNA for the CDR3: TGCAGTGCTCTAATCGGGGGGTGGAATGAGCAGTTCTTC. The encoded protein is CSALIGGWNEQFF.

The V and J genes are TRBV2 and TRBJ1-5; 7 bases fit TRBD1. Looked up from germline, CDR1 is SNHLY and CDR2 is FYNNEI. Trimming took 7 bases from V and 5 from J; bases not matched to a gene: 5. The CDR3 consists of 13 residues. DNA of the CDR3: TGTGCCAGCACAAATGACAGGGATCAGCCCCAGCATTTT. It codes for CASTNDRDQPQHF.

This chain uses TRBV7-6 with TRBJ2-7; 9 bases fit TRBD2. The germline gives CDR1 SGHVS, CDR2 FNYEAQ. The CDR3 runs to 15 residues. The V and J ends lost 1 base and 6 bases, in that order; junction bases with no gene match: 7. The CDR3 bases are TGTGCCAGCAGCTTAGATCCAGCGGGGGGAGGCGAGCAGTACTTC. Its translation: CASSLDPAGGGEQYF.

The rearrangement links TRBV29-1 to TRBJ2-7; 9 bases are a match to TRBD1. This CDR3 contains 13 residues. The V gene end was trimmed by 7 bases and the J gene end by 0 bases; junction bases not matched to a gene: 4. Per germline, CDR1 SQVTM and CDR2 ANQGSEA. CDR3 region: CSAGTGTSYEQYF. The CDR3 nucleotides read TGCAGCGCCGGGACAGGGACCTCCTACGAGCAGTACTTC.

The DNA of the CDR3 is TGCGCCAGCAGCTTCCGGGGCGCCCTGGAGACCCAGTACTTC. It codes for CASSFRGALETQYF. The chain links TRBV5-1 to TRBJ2-5; either TRBD1 or TRBD2 may fit D (5 bases each). V lost 2 bases and J 5 bases, leaving 13 bases between the germline ends. The CDR3 is 14 amino acids. The germline V gene encodes CDR1 SGHRS and CDR2 YFSETQ.

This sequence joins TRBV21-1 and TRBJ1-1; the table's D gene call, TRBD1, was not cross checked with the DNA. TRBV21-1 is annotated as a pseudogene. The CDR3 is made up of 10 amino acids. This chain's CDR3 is CAGEGTKAFF. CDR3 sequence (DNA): TGTGCCGGCGAGGGGACCAAAGCTTTCTTT.

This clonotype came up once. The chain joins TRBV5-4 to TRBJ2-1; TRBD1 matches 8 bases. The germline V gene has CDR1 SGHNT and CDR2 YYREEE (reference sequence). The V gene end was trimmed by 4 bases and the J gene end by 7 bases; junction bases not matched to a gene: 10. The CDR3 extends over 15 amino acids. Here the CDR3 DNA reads TGTGCCAGCAGCCACCGACAGGGGCAGATGAATGAGCAGTTCTTC. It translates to CASSHRQGQMNEQFF.

The CDR3 sequence is CASRGRAAGANVLTF. The CDR3 nucleotides are TGTGCCAGCAGGGGCAGAGCGGCCGGGGCCAACGTCCTGACTTTC. This chain connects TRBV28 to TRBJ2-6, with D possibly matching TRBD2 (5 bases). Germline CDR1 reads MDHEN; CDR2 reads SYDVKM. The V gene lost 6 bases and the J gene lost 4 bases, with 13 bases spanning the gap. The length of the CDR3 is 15 residues.

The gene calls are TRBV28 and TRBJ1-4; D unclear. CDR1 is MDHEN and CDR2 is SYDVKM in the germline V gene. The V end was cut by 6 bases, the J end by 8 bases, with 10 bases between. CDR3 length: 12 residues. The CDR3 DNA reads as TGTGCCAGCAGCTATGGACCGGAAAAACTGTTTTTT. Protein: CASSYGPEKLFF.

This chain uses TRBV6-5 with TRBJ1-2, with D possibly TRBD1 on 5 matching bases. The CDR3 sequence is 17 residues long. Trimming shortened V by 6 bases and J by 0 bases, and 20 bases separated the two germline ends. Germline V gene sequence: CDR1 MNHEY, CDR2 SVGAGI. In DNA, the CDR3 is TGTGCCAGCAGATTAAAGCCGGGGGATAGAGCTAACTATGGCTACACCTTC. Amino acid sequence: CASRLKPGDRANYGYTF.

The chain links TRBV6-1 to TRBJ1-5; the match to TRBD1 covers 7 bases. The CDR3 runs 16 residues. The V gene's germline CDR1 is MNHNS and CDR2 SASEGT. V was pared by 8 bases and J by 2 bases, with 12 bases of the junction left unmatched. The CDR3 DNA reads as TGTGCCAGCTCAAAACAGGGGAACAGTGGCAATCAGCCCCAGCATTTT. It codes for CASSKQGNSGNQPQHF.

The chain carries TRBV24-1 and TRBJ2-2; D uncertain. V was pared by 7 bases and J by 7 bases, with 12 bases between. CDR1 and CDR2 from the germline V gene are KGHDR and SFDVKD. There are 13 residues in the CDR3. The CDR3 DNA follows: TGTGCCACCAGCTACAAAGCGCACGGGGAGCTGTTTTTT. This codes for CATSYKAHGELFF.

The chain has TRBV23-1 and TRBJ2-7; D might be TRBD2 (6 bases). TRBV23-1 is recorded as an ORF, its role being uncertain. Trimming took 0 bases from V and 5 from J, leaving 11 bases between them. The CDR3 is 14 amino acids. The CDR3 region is CASSQSQGGHEQYF. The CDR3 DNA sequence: TGCGCCAGCAGTCAATCCCAGGGAGGACACGAGCAGTACTTC.

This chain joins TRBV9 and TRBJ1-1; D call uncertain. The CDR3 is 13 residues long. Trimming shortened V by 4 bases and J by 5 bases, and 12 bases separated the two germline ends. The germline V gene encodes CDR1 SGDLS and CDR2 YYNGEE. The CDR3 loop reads CASSPRHSTEAFF. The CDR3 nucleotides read TGTGCCAGCAGCCCCCGACATTCTACTGAAGCTTTCTTT.

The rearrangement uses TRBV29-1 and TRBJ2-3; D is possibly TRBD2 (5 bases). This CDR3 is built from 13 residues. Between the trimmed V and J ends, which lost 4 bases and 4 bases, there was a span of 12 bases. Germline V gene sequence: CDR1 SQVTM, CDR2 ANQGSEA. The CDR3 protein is CSVVKDGADTQYF. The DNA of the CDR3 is TGCAGCGTTGTGAAGGACGGGGCAGATACGCAGTATTTT.